The rows below give T cell receptor beta chains drawn from one sample of a study of blood T cell repertoires in COVID-19. Libraries were prepared by immunoSEQ multiplex PCR; TCRdb keeps only in-frame clonotypes and omits some of them. The sample carries some 37,000 clones, about 88% recorded once. The sequencing input was peripheral blood. Receptors originate from a man aged 50-60 years in a cohort sampled during active COVID-19. The CDR3 runs from the conserved cysteine through the conserved F or W. D genes are given only for firm matches. Rows may omit the clone size; those that give it use once, few, many or a size class.

J: TRBJ1-5
size: -
D: -
V: TRBV2
DNA: TGTGCCAGCAGTGAAGCGCTAGGGGGTGGCAATCAGCCCCAGCATTTT
CDR3: CASSEALGGGNQPQHF

J: TRBJ2-5
size: -
D: -
V: TRBV29-1
DNA: TGCAGCTTCGGAGATTCGGAGACCCAGTACTTC
CDR3: CSFGDSETQYF

J: TRBJ2-1
size: -
D: -
V: TRBV27
DNA: TGTGCCAGCAGTTTATCCGCCGGGACAAAAGGGAATGAGCAGTTCTTC
CDR3: CASSLSAGTKGNEQFF

J: TRBJ1-1
size: -
D: -
V: TRBV9
DNA: TGTGCCAGCAGCGTAGTCCAGGGGCAGAACACTGAAGCTTTCTTT
CDR3: CASSVVQGQNTEAFF

J: TRBJ2-2
size: once
D: TRBD2
V: TRBV10-3
DNA: TGTGCCATCAGTCCGGGAGGAAACACCGGGGAGCTGTTTTTT
CDR3: CAISPGGNTGELFF

J: TRBJ2-1
size: -
D: TRBD1
V: TRBV5-1
DNA: TGCGCCAGCAGCTCAGGACAGGGTTCGGATGAGCAGTTCTTC
CDR3: CASSSGQGSDEQFF

J: TRBJ2-1
size: -
D: TRBD2
V: TRBV9
DNA: TGTGCCAGCAGCCTAACTCGGACTAGCGGGGGCGGGGGCAATGAGCAGTTCTTC
CDR3: CASSLTRTSGGGGNEQFF

J: TRBJ1-1
size: -
D: -
V: TRBV28
DNA: TGTGCCAGCAGTTCCCCCGGGACACAGGGTAACACTGAAGCTTTCTTT
CDR3: CASSSPGTQGNTEAFF

J: TRBJ2-6
size: -
D: TRBD2
V: TRBV9
DNA: TGTGCCAGCAGCATCCTAGAGGCGGGACTACCCCAAAGCTCTGGGGCCAACGTCCTGACTTTC
CDR3: CASSILEAGLPQSSGANVLTF

J: TRBJ2-7
size: -
D: -
V: TRBV2
DNA: TGTGCCAGCAGTGTCACAGGGTTGGAGCAGTACTTC
CDR3: CASSVTGLEQYF

J: TRBJ2-3
size: -
D: -
V: TRBV15
DNA: TGTGCCACCGGCGGCGGTAGCCTTAAGCAGTATTTT
CDR3: CATGGGSLKQYF

J: TRBJ1-3
size: -
D: -
V: TRBV3-1/TRBV3-2
DNA: TGTGCCAGCAGCCCGCCCGGGATCTCTGGAAACACCATATATTTT
CDR3: CASSPPGISGNTIYF

J: TRBJ2-3
size: -
D: -
V: TRBV3-1/TRBV3-2
DNA: TGTGCCAGCAGCCAAGCCGTTGACCCCAGGGATACGCAGTATTTT
CDR3: CASSQAVDPRDTQYF

J: TRBJ2-7
size: -
D: TRBD1
V: TRBV9
DNA: TGTGCCAGCAGCCCCTGGACAGGGTCTAGACGAAGAGCAATAGAGTACGAGCAGTACTTC
CDR3: CASSPWTGSRRRAIEYEQYF

J: TRBJ1-1
size: once
D: -
V: TRBV5-1
DNA: TGCGCCAGCAGCACGGACAGAACTAGGAACACTGAAGCTTTCTTT
CDR3: CASSTDRTRNTEAFF

J: TRBJ1-3
size: -
D: -
V: TRBV5-1
DNA: TGCGCCAGCAGTGAGGGCGGAATCTCTGGAAACACCATATATTTT
CDR3: CASSEGGISGNTIYF

J: TRBJ2-1
size: once
D: -
V: TRBV5-4
DNA: TGTGCCAGCAGCTTGGTACTCGACAATGAGCAGTTCTTC
CDR3: CASSLVLDNEQFF

J: TRBJ1-1
size: -
D: TRBD1
V: TRBV6-5
DNA: TGTGCCAGCAGTTACGGGGACAGCCGTGGGGCTTTCTTT
CDR3: CASSYGDSRGAFF

J: TRBJ2-7
size: -
D: TRBD1
V: TRBV7-9
DNA: TGTGCCAGCAGATCCGGACAGGTCGAGCAGTACTTC
CDR3: CASRSGQVEQYF

J: TRBJ2-7
size: once
D: TRBD2
V: TRBV19
DNA: TGTGCCAGTAGTTTGAGCCCTAGCGGGGGGTACGAGCAGTACTTC
CDR3: CASSLSPSGGYEQYF

J: TRBJ2-2
size: once
D: -
V: TRBV18
DNA: TGTGCCAGCTCATCAGGATCCCCCACCGGGGAGCTGTTTTTT
CDR3: CASSSGSPTGELFF

J: TRBJ2-1
size: -
D: TRBD1
V: TRBV27
DNA: TGTGCCAGCAGTCCGGACAGGGGTCTGGACAATGAGCAGTTCTTC
CDR3: CASSPDRGLDNEQFF

J: TRBJ1-5
size: -
D: -
V: TRBV18
DNA: TGTGCCAGCTCATATGCCGACAGCTTAAATCAGCCCCAGCATTTT
CDR3: CASSYADSLNQPQHF

J: TRBJ2-5
size: -
D: -
V: TRBV9
DNA: TGTGCCAGCAGCGTAGATGGACTATCCCAAGAGACCCAGTACTTC
CDR3: CASSVDGLSQETQYF

J: TRBJ2-5
size: -
D: TRBD2
V: TRBV6-5
DNA: TGTGCCAGCAGTTACTCGAGGCTAGCGGGGGCAGAGACCCAGTACTTC
CDR3: CASSYSRLAGAETQYF

J: TRBJ2-1
size: -
D: -
V: TRBV30
DNA: TGTGCCTGGAGTGTTTACAGTCATGAGCAGTTCTTC
CDR3: CAWSVYSHEQFF

J: TRBJ2-3
size: -
D: -
V: TRBV6-5
DNA: TGTGCCTCTCAGTTAGCGGCATCTAGCACAGATACGCAGTATTTT
CDR3: CASQLAASSTDTQYF

J: TRBJ2-7
size: -
D: -
V: TRBV7-2
DNA: TGTGCCAGCAGCTTCCATAGTACTTCCGAGCAGTACTTC
CDR3: CASSFHSTSEQYF

J: TRBJ1-3
size: -
D: -
V: TRBV19
DNA: TGTGCCAGTAGTCTCAACAGGGACCTTACCTCTGGAAACACCATATATTTT
CDR3: CASSLNRDLTSGNTIYF

J: TRBJ2-1
size: once
D: TRBD2
V: TRBV6-5
DNA: TGTGCCAGCAGGAATGGACTAGCGGAAAACAATGAGCAGTTCTTC
CDR3: CASRNGLAENNEQFF

J: TRBJ2-7
size: -
D: -
V: TRBV9
DNA: TGTGCCAGCAGCGTAGCGTTCGACGAGCAGTACTTC
CDR3: CASSVAFDEQYF

J: TRBJ2-7
size: -
D: -
V: TRBV4-1
DNA: TGCGCCAGCAGCCCCGCCCAGGCCCCCCACGAGCAGTACTTC
CDR3: CASSPAQAPHEQYF

J: TRBJ2-7
size: -
D: TRBD2
V: TRBV11-3
DNA: TGTGCCAGCAGCCCGACTAGCGGGGTCGTCTACGAGCAGTACTTC
CDR3: CASSPTSGVVYEQYF

J: TRBJ1-2
size: -
D: -
V: TRBV2
DNA: TGTGCCAGCAGTTACGACGTAGGAGGGGGCTACACCTTC
CDR3: CASSYDVGGGYTF

J: TRBJ1-3
size: -
D: -
V: TRBV7-2
DNA: TGTGCCAGTAAACAGACCTTCTCTGGAAACACCATATATTTT
CDR3: CASKQTFSGNTIYF

J: TRBJ2-5
size: -
D: TRBD2
V: TRBV19
DNA: TGTGCCAGTAGTAGGACTAGCGGGGGTTCGGAGACCCAGTACTTC
CDR3: CASSRTSGGSETQYF

J: TRBJ2-5
size: -
D: TRBD1
V: TRBV20-1
DNA: TGCAGTGCTAGTGGCCGGGACAGGGAGCGAGAGACCCAGTACTTC
CDR3: CSASGRDRERETQYF

J: TRBJ1-6
size: -
D: -
V: TRBV18
DNA: TGTGCCAGCTCACCACGGTCCGTCGGGAGTAATAATTCACCCCTCCACTTT
CDR3: CASSPRSVGSNNSPLHF

J: TRBJ2-7
size: once
D: -
V: TRBV5-1
DNA: TGCGCCAGCAGCTTGGGATTGGGAGTCTCCTACGAGCAGTACTTC
CDR3: CASSLGLGVSYEQYF

J: TRBJ2-4
size: -
D: TRBD1
V: TRBV19
DNA: TGTGCCAGTGGAACCGGGACAGGAAAAAACATTCAGTACTTC
CDR3: CASGTGTGKNIQYF

J: TRBJ2-7
size: -
D: TRBD1
V: TRBV27
DNA: TGTGCCAGTCGAGCAGGGGGCAGCTACGAGCAGTACTTC
CDR3: CASRAGGSYEQYF

J: TRBJ1-1
size: few
D: TRBD1
V: TRBV6-2/TRBV6-3
DNA: TGTGCCAGCAGTTTCTCAGGGGGACAGGGAACAAACACTGAAGCTTTCTTT
CDR3: CASSFSGGQGTNTEAFF

J: TRBJ1-1
size: -
D: -
V: TRBV5-1
DNA: TGCGCCAGCAGCTTGGTACAGGGAGGGACTGAAGCTTTCTTT
CDR3: CASSLVQGGTEAFF

J: TRBJ2-7
size: -
D: TRBD2
V: TRBV3-1/TRBV3-2
DNA: TGTGCCAGCAGCCAAGATCGGGGGGGATATGCCTACGAGCAGTACTTC
CDR3: CASSQDRGGYAYEQYF

J: TRBJ2-1
size: -
D: TRBD2
V: TRBV6-5
DNA: TGTGCCAGCAGTTACTCTAGCGGGGGGCAGTACAATGAGCAGTTCTTC
CDR3: CASSYSSGGQYNEQFF

J: TRBJ1-4
size: once
D: -
V: TRBV11-2
DNA: TGTGCCAGCAGCTCCTATGCTGCAACTAATGAAAAACTGTTTTTT
CDR3: CASSSYAATNEKLFF

J: TRBJ1-4
size: -
D: -
V: TRBV15
DNA: TGTGCCACCAGCAGGTCCCAGGAAAAACTGTTTTTT
CDR3: CATSRSQEKLFF

J: TRBJ2-7
size: -
D: TRBD1
V: TRBV9
DNA: TGTGCCAGCAGCCCCGGGACAGGTGCCTACGAGCAGTACTTC
CDR3: CASSPGTGAYEQYF

J: TRBJ2-1
size: -
D: -
V: TRBV6-2/TRBV6-3
DNA: TGTGCCAGCAGTTACGGTACTTCAGGGGCCGAGCAGTTCTTC
CDR3: CASSYGTSGAEQFF

J: TRBJ2-3
size: once
D: -
V: TRBV6-4
DNA: TGTGCCAGCAGCGCTCTCGGGGATACAGATACGCAGTATTTT
CDR3: CASSALGDTDTQYF

J: TRBJ2-7
size: -
D: -
V: TRBV9
DNA: TGTGCCAGCAGCGTAGGCGGGGGCGATATAGGCGAGCAGTACTTC
CDR3: CASSVGGGDIGEQYF

J: TRBJ2-1
size: -
D: -
V: TRBV4-1
DNA: TGCGCCAGCAGCCAAGAACTCCACAATGAGCAGTTCTTC
CDR3: CASSQELHNEQFF

J: TRBJ2-1
size: -
D: TRBD2
V: TRBV7-9
DNA: TGTGCCAGCAGCCTCTCAACTAGCGGGATGCGCAATGAGCAGTTCTTC
CDR3: CASSLSTSGMRNEQFF

J: TRBJ2-3
size: -
D: TRBD1
V: TRBV18
DNA: TGTGCCAGCTCCCCGGACAGGGCGAGCACAGATACGCAGTATTTT
CDR3: CASSPDRASTDTQYF

J: TRBJ2-5
size: -
D: -
V: TRBV9
DNA: TGTGCCAGTCAGTGCGGACACTTCCAAGAGACCCAGTACTTC
CDR3: CASQCGHFQETQYF

J: TRBJ1-1
size: few
D: -
V: TRBV7-2
DNA: TGTGCCAGCAGCCAAAACAGGGTTCCGTACACTGAAGCTTTCTTT
CDR3: CASSQNRVPYTEAFF

J: TRBJ1-2
size: -
D: -
V: TRBV5-1
DNA: TGCGCCAGCAGCCCCCGGGGAGGTGGTGGCTACACCTTC
CDR3: CASSPRGGGGYTF